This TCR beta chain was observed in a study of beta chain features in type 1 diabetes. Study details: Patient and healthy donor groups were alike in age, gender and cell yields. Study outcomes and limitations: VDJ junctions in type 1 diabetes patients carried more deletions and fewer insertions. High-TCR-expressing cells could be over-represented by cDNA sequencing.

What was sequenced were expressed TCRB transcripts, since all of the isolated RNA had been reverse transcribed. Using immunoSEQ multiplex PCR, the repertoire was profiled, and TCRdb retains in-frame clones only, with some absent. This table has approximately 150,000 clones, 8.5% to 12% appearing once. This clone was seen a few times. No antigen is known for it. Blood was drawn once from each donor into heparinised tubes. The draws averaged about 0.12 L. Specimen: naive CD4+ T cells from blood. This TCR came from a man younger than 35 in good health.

CDR3 sequence: CASSLVASGGAREQYF. CDR3 DNA sequence: TGTGCCAGCAGCTTAGTGGCTAGCGGGGGGGCCAGGGAGCAGTACTTC. The gene calls are TRBV7-2 and TRBJ2-7; 12 bases match TRBD2. Germline V gene lookup returns CDR1 SGHTA and CDR2 FQGNSA. The CDR3 has 16 residues. V gave up 1 base and J gave up 7 bases; unmatched junction bases: 8. The full variable domain, completed using reference TRBV7-2 and TRBJ2-7, is GAGVSQSPSNKVTEKGKDVELRCDPISGHTALYWYRQSLGQGLEFLIYFQGNSAPDKSGLPSDRFSAERTGGSVSTLTIQRTQQEDSAVYLCASSLVASGGAREQYFGPGTRLTVT.